This entry concerns a single TCR beta chain. Its specificity is unknown. These data are taken from a study of T cell responses to AZD1222 COVID-19 vaccine. Some clones are missing from TCRdb's copy, which holds only in-frame ones; the method was immunoSEQ multiplex PCR. Of about 150,000 clones listed, about nine tenths were seen once; the top ten hold about 5.1%. Study-level results: Donors in the cohort were predominantly white British and more often female, and clonal diversity was possibly underestimated. Repertoires were sampled only after the peak T cell response. Recipients of AZD1222 seropositive at baseline numbered only 6 or 7.

This TCR was sampled from an adult in good health. This sample comprised peripheral blood, obtained on day 0 of MenACWY control vaccination.

CDR3 amino acids: CASGTGTNQPQHF. DNA for the CDR3: TGTGCCAGTGGGACAGGGACTAATCAGCCCCAGCATTTT. The chain joins TRBV19 to TRBJ1-5, with 9 bases aligning to TRBD1. The CDR3 has 13 amino acids. Germline CDR1 LNHDA, CDR2 SQIVND (reference sequence). V lost 8 bases and J lost 4; bases outside the gene matches: 3.